This T cell receptor (beta chain) was found in a study of blood T cell repertoires in COVID-19. Repertoires were generated with immunoSEQ multiplex PCR, while TCRdb's copy carries only in-frame clones and drops some. The sample records a few hundred thousand clones, about 88% being singletons. The study drew participants aged about 18 to 89 years from roughly 25 US areas. A COVID-19 case had been met by exposed participants during the 2 weeks before study entry. V was clipped by 5 bases and J by 4 bases; unmatched bases: 7. This CDR3 has 16 amino acids. CDR1 is MNHEY, CDR2 SVGEGT, per germline. The TCR sequence derives from a woman aged 18-29 years who had been exposed to COVID-19. Sequences were obtained from PBMCs or T cells enriched from blood (not recorded which). The chain uses TRBV6-2 or TRBV6-3 and TRBJ2-2; 10 positions match TRBD2. The CDR3 nucleotides are TGTGCCAGCAGTGGCCGAGCGGGGGGGCTCACCGGGGAGCTGTTTTTT. It codes for CASSGRAGGLTGELFF.